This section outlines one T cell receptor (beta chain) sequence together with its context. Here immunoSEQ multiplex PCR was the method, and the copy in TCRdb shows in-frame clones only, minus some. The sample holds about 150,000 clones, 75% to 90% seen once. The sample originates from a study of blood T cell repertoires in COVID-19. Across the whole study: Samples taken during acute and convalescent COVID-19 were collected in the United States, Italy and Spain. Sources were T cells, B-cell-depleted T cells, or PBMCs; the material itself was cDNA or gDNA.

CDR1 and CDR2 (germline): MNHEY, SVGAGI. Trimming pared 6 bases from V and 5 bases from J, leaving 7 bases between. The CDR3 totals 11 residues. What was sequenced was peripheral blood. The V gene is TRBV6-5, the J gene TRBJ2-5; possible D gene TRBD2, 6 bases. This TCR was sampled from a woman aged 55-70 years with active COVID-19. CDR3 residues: CASRGGETQYF. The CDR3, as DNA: TGTGCCAGCAGGGGAGGTGAGACCCAGTACTTC.